The clone carrying this T cell receptor beta chain was observed at least ten times. Germline CDR1 is MGHRA and CDR2 is YSYEKL. V shed 1 base and J shed 4 bases, with 13 bases lying between them. The CDR3 covers 15 residues. TCRdb fed the 5' RACE reads into MiXCR, producing one record per CDR3 protein. The table lists hundreds of thousands of distinct CDR3 sequences, less than 9% of them singletons, with 1.6% in the top ten. The record originates from a study of identical twins. These records were also assigned to another study, of yellow fever vaccine responses in identical twins.

The chain joins TRBV4-1 to TRBJ1-1; D gene uncertain. This TCR was sampled from a woman under 30 in good health. Specimen: PBMCs. CDR3 sequence (DNA): TGCGCCAGCAGCCAAGCGGTAACAGTTGGCACTGAAGCTTTCTTT. Amino acid sequence: CASSQAVTVGTEAFF.